The clone carrying this TCR beta chain has a single count. The antigen is unknown. The data originate from a study of blood T cells in healthy people across ages. Points from the study as a whole: Older age went with lower TCR beta diversity per million T cells, in a roughly linear way. Estimated diversity that came from one million T cells was considered an underestimate.

Alongside a J-beta primer mix, a sample-barcoded 5' primer served in a second PCR lasting about 6 to 11 cycles. One entry per CDR3 protein, called by TCRdb with MiXCR from the 5' RACE reads. The profile shows around 990,000 distinct CDR3 sequences, roughly a quarter of them singletons. Per-sample PBMC isolation yielded at least 6.5 million cells. Germline V CDR1 and CDR2: SGHTA, FQGNSA. This CDR3 comprises 13 residues. Trimming took 8 bases from V and 3 from J, leaving 13 bases between them. These data were also filed under a second study, of T cells of mothers and their children. In that study: Approximately 3 million TCR beta reads per child versus over 8.5 million per mother.

This receptor was taken from a girl aged 2 to 10 in good health. This chain links TRBV7-2 with TRBJ1-1; D gene ambiguous. Sequencing was performed on blood. Here the CDR3 reads CASGRGPDTEAFF. DNA for the CDR3: TGTGCCAGCGGACGAGGCCCTGACACTGAAGCTTTCTTT.